The 30 T cell receptor beta chains given below trace back to one sample, sequenced in a study (dated by TCRdb to 2013 to 2016). The library was produced with 5' RACE. Sequencing was performed on an Illumina MiSeq. TCRdb reprocessed the public reads (quality trimming at Q25 with fastp, clone calling with MiXCR) and kept in-frame beta chains. A single entry per CDR3 protein holds the most common genes and DNA from its merged rows. This sample holds just over 60,000 distinct CDR3 sequences; 25% to 30% were observed only once. Clones ranked in the top ten supply around 2.5% of the sample. Sequences were obtained from tumor-infiltrating naive CD4+ T cells sorted from the breast tumor. Sample cell subset or site, as interpreted from the label and publication: naive CD4+ T cells, CD4+CD45RA+CD25-. Receptors originate from a female donor with breast cancer.

This clonotype was seen at least ten times. The genes are TRBV7-2 and TRBJ1-1; TRBD1 agrees at 7 bases. The CDR3 spans 16 residues. Germline V CDR1 and CDR2: SGHTA, FQGNSA. Trimming at V came to 5 bases and at J to 3 bases, leaving 12 bases not matched to a gene. The CDR3 nucleotides are TGTGCCAGCAGCCAGGACAGGCCCCTGGTAGACACTGAAGCTTTCTTT. As protein: CASSQDRPLVDTEAFF.

The J gene is TRBJ1-1, the V gene TRBV11-2; 9 bases align to TRBD1. This CDR3 spans 13 amino acids. V was pared by 4 bases and J by 10 bases, with 7 bases of the junction left unmatched. Germline V lookup: CDR1 SGHAT, CDR2 FQNNGV. The CDR3 region has the DNA TGTGCCAGCAGCTCGGGGACAGGGCGGGTAGCTTTCTTT. Protein sequence: CASSSGTGRVAFF.

The chain uses TRBV7-9 and TRBJ2-2, with D unclear. V was clipped by 3 bases and J by 2 bases, with 4 bases between them. Germline CDR1 reads SEHNR; CDR2 reads FQNEAQ (reference sequence). This CDR3 region has 13 residues. The CDR3 DNA reads as TGTGCCAGCAGCTTTTCAAACACCGGGGAGCTGTTTTTT. It encodes CASSFSNTGELFF.

This chain connects TRBV20-1 to TRBJ2-2; perhaps TRBD1 as D (6 bases). The CDR3 is made up of 15 amino acids. V shed 2 bases and J shed 5 bases, with 15 bases lying between them. CDR1 DFQATT and CDR2 SNEGSKA come from the germline V gene (reference sequence). CDR3 amino acids: CSARKAQTGTGELFF. CDR3 in DNA: TGCAGTGCTAGAAAGGCCCAGACAGGAACCGGGGAGCTGTTTTTT.

This clonotype was counted only a few times. The V and J genes are TRBV5-1 and TRBJ1-6; D is ambiguous. CDR1 is SGHRS and CDR2 is YFSETQ in the germline V gene. V was cut by 0 bases and J by 6 bases, with 7 bases left in between. CDR3 length: 14 residues. The CDR3 DNA reads as TGCGCCAGCAGCTTGGACAGCTCTAATTCACCCCTCCACTTT. It codes for CASSLDSSNSPLHF.

Of note for this clonotype: One end of the junction varies from germline; a read error may be responsible. V usage is TRBV20-1 and J usage is TRBJ2-3, with a possible D match to TRBD1 (5 bases). The germline gives CDR1 DFQATT, CDR2 SNEGSKA (reference sequence). The CDR3 has 10 residues. The chain's CDR3 is CSAYTGTQYF. CDR3 in DNA: TGCAGTGCTTACACAGGTACGCAGTATTTT.

There are many counts of this clonotype. The chain carries TRBV20-1 and TRBJ1-3, with D perhaps TRBD1 (5 bases). The ends were cut back, 3 bases at V and 0 bases at J, with 15 bases in the middle. Per germline, CDR1 DFQATT and CDR2 SNEGSKA (reference sequence). CDR3 length equals 16 residues. The CDR3: CSASQVGLRSGNTIYF. The CDR3 coding sequence is TGCAGTGCTAGTCAGGTGGGGCTCCGCTCTGGAAACACCATATATTTT.

The sample holds a few counts of this clonotype. The gene calls are TRBV7-2 and TRBJ1-3; no definite D call. V was cut by 3 bases and J by 2 bases, with 11 bases left in between. The CDR3 covers 15 residues. Germline V CDR1 and CDR2: SGHTA, FQGNSA. The CDR3 spells CASSFGQSAGNTIYF. In DNA form, the CDR3 reads TGTGCCAGCAGCTTTGGCCAATCAGCTGGAAACACCATATATTTT.

Only a few counts were recorded for this clonotype. This may stem from a read error, because a much larger clone lies one nucleotide away. This sequence joins TRBV5-1 and TRBJ1-5, with TRBD1 as a possible D gene (5 bases). The CDR3 covers 14 residues. Germline V gene lookup returns CDR1 SGHRS and CDR2 YFSETQ. CDR3: CASSLAGTNLPQHF. The CDR3 DNA reads TGCGCCAGCAGCTTGGCCGGGACGAATCTGCCCCAGCATTTT.

The chain carries TRBV4-3 and TRBJ2-5, with D possibly TRBD1 on 6 matching bases. The CDR3 runs to 15 residues. Trimming pared 2 bases from V and 0 bases from J, leaving 10 bases between. CDR1 is LGHNA and CDR2 is YSLEER in the germline V gene. CDR3 loop: CASSQTGQYQETQYF. The DNA of the CDR3 is TGCGCCAGCAGCCAAACTGGACAGTACCAAGAGACCCAGTACTTC.

The V and J genes are TRBV27 and TRBJ2-7, with 10 positions matching TRBD2. V lost 5 bases to trimming and J lost 0 bases; unmatched junction nucleotides: 7. The CDR3 is 16 residues long. CDR1 is MNHEY, CDR2 SMNVEV, per germline (reference sequence). The CDR3 coding sequence is TGTGCCAGCAGTAAAACGGGACTAGCGAGCTCCTACGAGCAGTACTTC. This translates into CASSKTGLASSYEQYF.

The chain has TRBV6-5 and TRBJ2-4; tentative D call: TRBD2 (5 bases). The CDR3 totals 11 residues. Trimming took off 10 bases at V and 4 bases at J, with 8 bases between the two ends. Germline CDR1 reads MNHEY; CDR2 reads SVGAGI. CDR3 residues: CATGSKNIQYF. The DNA of the CDR3 is TGTGCCACGGGGTCAAAAAACATTCAGTACTTC.

This clonotype was observed a handful of times. The chain has TRBV4-2 and TRBJ1-5; D perhaps matches TRBD1 (5 bases). V gave up 4 bases and J gave up 0 bases, with 10 bases separating them. The CDR3 is made up of 15 amino acids. From germline, CDR1 is LGHNA and CDR2 YNFKEQ. The CDR3 reads CASSRDGLSNQPQHF. CDR3 nucleotides: TGTGCCAGCAGCCGGGACGGCCTTAGCAATCAGCCCCAGCATTTT.

This clonotype came up a few times. CDR3 protein: CASSQSGGIYTDTQYF. Here the CDR3 DNA reads TGCGCCAGCAGCCAGTCCGGCGGGATCTATACAGATACGCAGTATTTT. The rearrangement uses TRBV4-3 and TRBJ2-3, with TRBD2 as a possible D gene (6 bases). The ends were cut back, 3 bases at V and 3 bases at J, with 16 bases in the middle. Germline CDR1 and CDR2: LGHNA and YSLEER. The CDR3 consists of 16 residues.

This CDR3 is CASMDRRGYNEQFF. The DNA for the CDR3 is TGTGCCAGCATGGACCGGAGGGGCTACAATGAGCAGTTCTTC. The J gene is TRBJ2-1, the V gene TRBV19; weak D call: TRBD2 (6 bases). The length of the CDR3 is 14 residues. Trimming stripped 9 bases from V and 3 bases from J, with 15 bases between. CDR1 is LNHDA, CDR2 SQIVND, per germline (reference sequence).

The gene calls are TRBV20-1 and TRBJ2-3; 10 nucleotides align to TRBD2. V gave up 6 bases and J gave up 2 bases; unmatched junction bases: 11. This CDR3 has 16 residues. The germline V gene has CDR1 DFQATT and CDR2 SNEGSKA (reference sequence). The CDR3 is CSATPISGGATDTQYF. CDR3 nucleotides: TGCAGTGCCACCCCGATAAGCGGGGGGGCCACAGATACGCAGTATTTT.

The chain uses TRBV7-2 and TRBJ1-4; D not resolved. Germline values: CDR1 SGHTA, CDR2 FQGNSA. The CDR3 is made up of 13 amino acids. V was trimmed by 4 bases and J by 4 bases, leaving 7 bases between them. In nucleotides, the CDR3 is TGTGCCAGCAGCTCATACAGTAATGAAAAACTGTTTTTT. It codes for CASSSYSNEKLFF. The full variable domain, rest sourced from reference TRBV7-2 and TRBJ1-4, is GAGVSQSPSNKVTEKGKDVELRCDPISGHTALYWYRQSLGQGLEFLIYFQGNSAPDKSGLPSDRFSAERTGGSVSTLTIQRTQQEDSAVYLCASSSYSNEKLFFGSGTQLSVL.

This clonotype came up a few times. The rearrangement joins TRBV5-6 to TRBJ1-6, with D perhaps TRBD1 (6 bases). Germline V gives CDR1 SGHDT, CDR2 YYEEEE. This CDR3 is 14 amino acids long. The V end lost 4 bases, the J end lost 9 bases, and 14 bases lay between the germline ends. The CDR3 here is CASSLGQYPSPLHF. The CDR3 region has the DNA TGTGCCAGCAGCCTCGGACAGTACCCTTCACCCCTCCACTTT.

V gene TRBV9 combines with J gene TRBJ2-3; D is possibly TRBD1 or TRBD2 (5 bases each). The CDR3 runs 15 residues. Deletions cut 3 bases from V and 0 bases from J, with 11 bases between. Germline loops: CDR1 SGDLS, CDR2 YYNGEE. In DNA form, the CDR3 reads TGTGCCAGCAGCGCTGGGGGTTTTAGCACAGATACGCAGTATTTT. Protein: CASSAGGFSTDTQYF.

V gene TRBV7-6 combines with J gene TRBJ2-3; 8 bases are shared with TRBD1. V lost 5 bases, J lost 4 bases, and 26 bases stayed unmatched. The V gene's germline CDR1 is SGHVS and CDR2 FNYEAQ. This CDR3 contains 21 residues. CDR3 region: CASSHRFVGRGHGHSSDTQYF. The CDR3 DNA reads TGTGCCAGCAGCCACCGGTTTGTTGGCAGGGGGCACGGTCACTCTTCAGATACGCAGTATTTT.

This chain uses TRBV12-3 or TRBV12-4 with TRBJ2-3; D ambiguous. V lost 1 base and J 3 bases, leaving 11 bases between the germline ends. The CDR3 totals 15 residues. The CDR3 bases are TGTGCCAGCAGTTTAGAGGCGTCGCGGACAGATACGCAGTATTTT. Translated, it gives CASSLEASRTDTQYF.

The chain couples TRBV20-1 to TRBJ1-2; 7 nucleotides match TRBD1. V shed 6 bases and J 2 bases; nucleotides not matched to a gene: 6. CDR1 DFQATT and CDR2 SNEGSKA come from the germline V gene (reference sequence). This CDR3 contains 13 residues. DNA of the CDR3: TGCAGTGCCTCGACAGGGATGAACTATGGCTACACCTTC. It translates to CSASTGMNYGYTF.

V usage is TRBV7-8 and J usage is TRBJ1-5; D remains ambiguous. Trimming pared 3 bases from V and 7 bases from J, leaving 22 bases between. The CDR3 sequence is 17 residues long. Germline V lookup: CDR1 SGHVS, CDR2 FQNEAQ. CDR3 DNA sequence: TGTGCCAGCAGCTTTAGGGTGGGAAAGGGCTTGGGGCAGCCCCAGCATTTT. It specifies CASSFRVGKGLGQPQHF.

This clonotype appeared many times. The V call is TRBV12-3 or TRBV12-4, the J call TRBJ1-1, with D unresolved. The ends were cut back, 6 bases at V and 0 bases at J, with 11 bases in the middle. CDR3 size: 14 residues. The CDR3: CASSPSQMNTEAFF. CDR3 nucleotides: TGTGCCAGCAGCCCCTCTCAGATGAACACTGAAGCTTTCTTT.

V and J are TRBV6-2 or TRBV6-3 and TRBJ2-7; 8 bases are shared with TRBD1. This CDR3 is 16 amino acids long. Germline CDR1 and CDR2: MNHEY and SVGEGT. V was pared by 5 bases and J by 6 bases, with 15 bases of the junction left unmatched. The chain's CDR3 is CASSPGQGAQSSEQYF. DNA for the CDR3: TGTGCCAGCAGTCCGGGTCAGGGGGCGCAATCTTCCGAGCAGTACTTC.

A note on this clonotype: With a much larger clone just one base away, this may be a read error. This sequence joins TRBV5-1 and TRBJ2-3; 14 bases map to TRBD2. Germline V gene data show CDR1 as SGHRS and CDR2 as YFSETQ. The CDR3 has 16 residues. Here the CDR3 reads CASRRTSGGPTDTQCF. Written as DNA, the CDR3 is TGCGCCAGCAGAAGGACTAGCGGGGGGCCGACAGATACGCAGTGTTTT.

The V and J genes are TRBV27 and TRBJ2-7; D is possibly TRBD1 (6 bases). Looked up from germline, CDR1 is MNHEY and CDR2 is SMNVEV (reference sequence). The germline V and J ends were trimmed by 2 bases and 7 bases, with 12 bases remaining between them. CDR3 length: 13 amino acids. The CDR3 loop reads CASSLPFGQEQYF. The CDR3 DNA sequence: TGTGCCAGCAGTTTACCCTTCGGACAGGAGCAGTACTTC.

The V gene is TRBV7-6, the J gene TRBJ2-1; TRBD2 aligns across 12 bases. Trimming took 2 bases from V and 4 from J; bases not matched to a gene: 6. The CDR3 extends over 17 amino acids. Germline V gene sequence: CDR1 SGHVS, CDR2 FNYEAQ. The CDR3 spells CASSLSLAGGLYNEQFF. The DNA of the CDR3 is TGTGCCAGCAGCTTATCCCTAGCGGGGGGGCTGTACAATGAGCAGTTCTTC. The full variable domain, in which reference TRBV7-6 and TRBJ2-1 provide the parts outside the CDR3, is GAGVSQSPRYKVTKRGQDVALRCDPISGHVSLYWYRQALGQGPEFLTYFNYEAQQDKSGLPNDRFSAERPEGSISTLTIQRTEQRDSAMYRCASSLSLAGGLYNEQFFGPGTRLTVL.

This clonotype has a count of ten or more. The chain combines TRBV20-1 with TRBJ2-1; possibly TRBD2 for D (5 bases). This CDR3 comprises 13 residues. V was cut by 6 bases and J by 8 bases, with 17 bases left in between. Germline lookup yields CDR1 DFQATT and CDR2 SNEGSKA (reference sequence). CDR3 protein: CSAKNGRVHEQFF. Written as DNA, the CDR3 is TGCAGTGCCAAGAATGGGCGGGTCCATGAGCAGTTCTTC.

This clonotype was found many times. The J gene is TRBJ2-6, the V gene TRBV6-5, with D possibly being TRBD2 (6 bases). CDR3 length: 15 residues. The ends were cut back, 6 bases at V and 0 bases at J, with 9 bases in the middle. Germline CDR1 reads MNHEY; CDR2 reads SVGAGI. The CDR3 loop is CASSDGGSGANVLTF. In nucleotides, the CDR3 is TGTGCCAGCAGCGACGGGGGCTCTGGGGCCAACGTCCTGACTTTC.